Below are 32 T cell receptor beta chains sequenced from a single sample in a study of T cells in Graves' hyperthyroidism and ophthalmopathy. Template material for amplifying TCR beta CDR3 regions consisted of RNA transcripts. First-round RT-PCR of the TCR CDR3 relied on the HTBI primer set. TCRdb recomputed calls from the multiplex PCR reads with MiXCR, one row per CDR3 protein. Among approximately 300,000 distinct CDR3 sequences listed, 15% to 20% were seen once. Sequenced material: blood. The receptors stem from a woman aged 55-70 years with Graves' ophthalmopathy.

The rearrangement links TRBV2 to TRBJ2-7, with TRBD1 matching over 9 bases. J gave up 6 bases and V 4 bases, and 1 base lay outside the gene matches. This CDR3 contains 12 residues. Germline CDR1 is SNHLY and CDR2 is FYNNEI. The CDR3 is CASSGTGAEQYF. CDR3 coding DNA: TGTGCCAGCAGTGGGACAGGGGCCGAGCAGTACTTC. Full variable domain (missing parts from reference TRBV2 and TRBJ2-7): EPEVTQTPSHQVTQMGQEVILRCVPISNHLYFYWYRQILGQKVEFLVSFYNNEISEKSEIFDDQFSVERPDGSNFTLKIRSTKLEDSAMYFCASSGTGAEQYFGPGTRLTVT.

The chain joins TRBV4-3 to TRBJ2-7; 10 nucleotides align to TRBD1. The germline V gene encodes CDR1 LGHNA and CDR2 YSLEER. Trimming at V came to 4 bases and at J to 3 bases, leaving 15 bases not matched to a gene. The CDR3 totals 18 residues. In nucleotides, the CDR3 is TGCGCCAGCAGCCCAAGAGGTGGACCGGGACAGGGGATCTACGAGCAGTACTTC. It yields the protein CASSPRGGPGQGIYEQYF.

This clonotype was picked up many times. The V call is TRBV2, the J call TRBJ1-6, with D perhaps TRBD1 (5 bases). CDR1 is SNHLY and CDR2 is FYNNEI in the germline V gene. V was pared by 7 bases and J by 5 bases, with 12 bases between. CDR3 size: 14 residues. As DNA, the CDR3 is TGTGCCAGCACCCAGGGCCCTAATAATTCACCCCTCCACTTT. Protein: CASTQGPNNSPLHF.

The chain has TRBV28 and TRBJ2-1, with D possibly matching TRBD2 (6 bases). The ends were cut back, 2 bases at V and 15 bases at J, with 26 bases in the middle. Looked up from germline, CDR1 is MDHEN and CDR2 is SYDVKM. The CDR3 loop spans 16 amino acids. The chain's CDR3 is CASSLAGPRPRGPGFF. CDR3 DNA: TGTGCCAGCAGTTTAGCGGGACCAAGACCGAGGGGTCCGGGGTTCTTC. The whole variable domain, remainder taken from reference TRBV28 and TRBJ2-1, is DVKVTQSSRYLVKRTGEKVFLECVQDMDHENMFWYRQDPGLGLRLIYFSYDVKMKEKGDIPEGYSVSREKKERFSLILESASTNQTSMYLCASSLAGPRPRGPGFFGPGTRLTVL.

This clonotype was detected many times. The rearrangement joins TRBV5-1 to TRBJ1-2; 9 positions agree with TRBD1. J lost 8 bases, V lost 2 bases, and 4 bases had no gene match. The CDR3 consists of 13 residues. Germline lookup yields CDR1 SGHRS and CDR2 YFSETQ. CDR3 coding DNA: TGCGCCAGCAGCTTAGGGACAGGGAGCGGCTACACCTTC. It is translated as CASSLGTGSGYTF. Drawing the rest from reference TRBV5-1 and TRBJ1-2, the complete variable domain is KAGVTQTPRYLIKTRGQQVTLSCSPISGHRSVSWYQQTPGQGLQFLFEYFSETQRNKGNFPGRFSGRQFSNSRSEMNVSTLELGDSALYLCASSLGTGSGYTFGSGTRLTVV.

This chain joins TRBV20-1 and TRBJ2-7; TRBD2 matches 7 bases. The CDR3 covers 14 residues. The germline gives CDR1 DFQATT, CDR2 SNEGSKA (reference sequence). Losses at the gene ends were 1 base for V and 4 bases for J; bases not matched to a gene: 7. The CDR3 region is CSARAGLDVYEQYF. The CDR3 nucleotides read TGCAGTGCTAGAGCCGGACTAGACGTTTACGAGCAGTACTTC.

In the case of this clonotype: One end of the junction varies from germline; a read error may be responsible. V gene TRBV11-2 combines with J gene TRBJ1-2; D ambiguous. Germline CDR1 and CDR2: SGHAT and FQNNGV. The CDR3 has 16 residues. The CDR3 is CASSQVFLRNNYGYTF. The CDR3 nucleotides are TGCGCCAGCAGCCAAGTGTTCCTTAGGAATAACTATGGCTACACCTTC.

This clonotype has a count of ten or more. The rearrangement uses TRBV3-2 and TRBJ1-1. TRBV3-2 is noted as a pseudogene. The CDR3 is 15 residues long. CDR3 in DNA: TGTGCCAGCAGCCGCGGAAGCCTCGAAGACGCTGAAGCTTTCTTT. Translating it yields CASSRGSLEDAEAFF.

This clonotype was detected many times. The chain links TRBV28 to TRBJ2-1, with TRBD1 matching 9 bases. Germline loops: CDR1 MDHEN, CDR2 SYDVKM. V dropped 5 bases and J dropped 0; count of bases not matched to a gene: 5. This CDR3 has 16 amino acids. The CDR3 DNA reads TGTGCCAGCAGTCCGGAGACAGGGGGCTCCTACAATGAGCAGTTCTTC. Protein: CASSPETGGSYNEQFF.

This clonotype was seen many times. The chain is built from TRBV20-1 and TRBJ2-3; a possible D gene is TRBD1 (5 bases). Germline V gene data show CDR1 as DFQATT and CDR2 as SNEGSKA (reference sequence). V lost 0 bases and J lost 4, with 8 bases in between. The CDR3 spans 13 residues. CDR3: CSARDPRADTQYF. The CDR3 nucleotides are TGCAGTGCTAGAGATCCCAGGGCAGATACGCAGTATTTT.

This clonotype was observed many times. The V call is TRBV3-1, the J call TRBJ2-1, with D unresolved. The V and J ends lost 3 bases and 0 bases respectively, with 12 bases between them. The CDR3 length is 16 residues. Germline V gene lookup returns CDR1 LGHDT and CDR2 YNNKEL (reference sequence). Here the CDR3 reads CASSHLVGSSYNEQFF. CDR3 sequence (DNA): TGTGCCAGCAGCCATCTAGTAGGTAGCTCCTACAATGAGCAGTTCTTC.

This clonotype was recorded once. The chain employs TRBV28 and TRBJ1-5; weak D call: TRBD1 (5 bases). CDR3 length: 15 residues. V gave up 6 bases and J gave up 8 bases, with 20 bases separating them. Germline CDR1 is MDHEN and CDR2 is SYDVKM. The CDR3 reads CASSLPGQGGEPQHF. As DNA, the CDR3 is TGTGCCAGCAGCCTCCCCGGGCAGGGTGGGGAGCCCCAGCATTTT.

This clonotype was counted at least ten times. V is TRBV13 and J is TRBJ2-6; possible D gene TRBD1, 6 bases. With 5 bases removed from V and 2 bases from J, the gap between germline ends came to 10 bases. Germline V lookup: CDR1 PRHDT, CDR2 FYEKMQ (reference sequence). The CDR3 runs to 15 residues. CDR3 protein: CASSATGPGANVLTF. CDR3 nucleotide sequence: TGTGCCAGCAGCGCGACAGGCCCTGGGGCCAACGTCCTGACTTTC.

This clonotype was picked up a small number of times. This chain connects TRBV7-9 to TRBJ1-2, with TRBD1 matching 8 bases. J gave up 8 bases and V 6 bases, and 8 bases lay outside the gene matches. Germline V gene sequence: CDR1 SEHNR, CDR2 FQNEAQ (reference sequence). This CDR3 has 13 residues. As DNA, the CDR3 is TGTGCCAGCAGGCAGACAGGGGAGGGCGGCTACACCTTC. Protein: CASRQTGEGGYTF.

Details on this clonotype: A much larger clone differs from this one at a single base, so this may be a read error. The rearrangement joins TRBV28 to TRBJ2-7; D is possibly TRBD1 (6 bases). Germline CDR1 MDHEN, CDR2 SYDVKM. The CDR3 covers 14 residues. The germline V and J ends were trimmed by 8 bases and 2 bases, with 16 bases remaining between them. Written as DNA, the CDR3 is TGTGCCAGCCGTCCCCGACAGGAAGCCTACGAGCAGTACTTC. It translates to CASRPRQEAYEQYF.

This clonotype has more than one count but fewer than ten. The rearrangement uses TRBV2 and TRBJ1-6; 8 positions match TRBD1. The CDR3 is made up of 14 amino acids. The V segment lost 5 bases and the J segment 9 bases; nucleotides outside the gene matches: 6. CDR1 SNHLY and CDR2 FYNNEI come from the germline V gene. Written as DNA, the CDR3 is TGTGCCAGCAGTAGACAGGGGTTAAGTTCACCCCTCCACTTT. This codes for CASSRQGLSSPLHF.

This clonotype was found many times. The chain recombines TRBV11-2 with TRBJ1-2; TRBD1 aligns across 7 bases. The trim removed 2 bases at V and 7 bases at J, leaving 7 bases unmatched. The CDR3 spans 14 residues. CDR1 and CDR2 from the germline V gene are SGHAT and FQNNGV. CDR3: CASSLSNRDSGYTF. The CDR3 bases are TGTGCCAGCAGCTTAAGTAACAGGGACAGTGGCTACACCTTC.

This clonotype was detected many times. The chain recombines TRBV28 with TRBJ2-1; 13 bases line up with TRBD2. The CDR3 runs to 14 residues. V gave up 6 bases and J gave up 12 bases; unmatched junction bases: 8. Germline-derived CDR1 and CDR2 are MDHEN and SYDVKM. The CDR3 sequence is CASRPGLAGSGQFF. Here the CDR3 DNA reads TGTGCCAGCAGACCGGGACTAGCGGGATCGGGGCAGTTCTTC.

This clonotype was found many times. V usage is TRBV6-6 and J usage is TRBJ2-3; D is possibly TRBD1 (5 bases). Germline CDR1 is MNHNY and CDR2 is SVGAGI (reference sequence). This CDR3 comprises 17 residues. Trimming left V 2 bases short and J 1 base short, with 16 bases between. CDR3 in DNA: TGTGCCAGCAGTTACGCGGACAACCTGCTGGGCACAGATACGCAGTATTTT. Its protein product is CASSYADNLLGTDTQYF.

The table lists this clonotype with many counts. The rearrangement links TRBV28 to TRBJ1-2; TRBD1 might be the D (5 bases). Germline V CDR1 and CDR2: MDHEN, SYDVKM. CDR3 length equals 16 residues. V gave up 3 bases and J gave up 0 bases, with 14 bases separating them. The CDR3 sequence: CASSFTTVIANYGYTF. CDR3 DNA sequence: TGTGCCAGCAGTTTTACGACAGTAATAGCTAACTATGGCTACACCTTC.

This clonotype was counted many times. This chain connects TRBV6-2 or TRBV6-3 to TRBJ2-1, with 8 bases aligning to TRBD1. The CDR3 extends over 13 amino acids. J lost 9 bases, V lost 6 bases, and 7 bases had no gene match. Germline values: CDR1 MNHEY, CDR2 SVGEGT. CDR3 protein: CASSQTGASEQFF. Written as DNA, the CDR3 is TGTGCCAGCAGCCAGACAGGGGCCTCTGAGCAGTTCTTC.

V gene TRBV5-1 combines with J gene TRBJ2-2, with 8 bases identical to TRBD1. Germline V gene lookup returns CDR1 SGHRS and CDR2 YFSETQ. The CDR3 is 17 amino acids. After removal of 0 bases from V and 1 base from J, the junction contained 5 bases not matched to a gene. This CDR3 reads CASSLAAGTGNTGELFF. The CDR3 DNA sequence: TGCGCCAGCAGCTTGGCTGCCGGGACAGGGAACACCGGGGAGCTGTTTTTT. Full variable domain (missing parts from reference TRBV5-1 and TRBJ2-2): KAGVTQTPRYLIKTRGQQVTLSCSPISGHRSVSWYQQTPGQGLQFLFEYFSETQRNKGNFPGRFSGRQFSNSRSEMNVSTLELGDSALYLCASSLAAGTGNTGELFFGEGSRLTVL.

This clonotype has just a few counts. The chain is built from TRBV5-5 and TRBJ2-2, with D possibly being TRBD2 (6 bases). The germline V gene has CDR1 SGHKS and CDR2 YYEKEE (reference sequence). Between the trimmed V and J ends, which lost 1 base and 1 base, there was a span of 11 bases. The CDR3 has 16 amino acids. Written as DNA, the CDR3 is TGTGCCAGCAGCTTGATGTGGAGGGGGAACACCGGGGAGCTGTTTTTT. It is translated as CASSLMWRGNTGELFF.

In the case of this clonotype: A junction boundary mismatches the germline segment, possibly from a read error. The chain recombines TRBV7-3 with TRBJ2-1; tentatively, D is TRBD1 (5 bases). Per germline, CDR1 SGHTA and CDR2 FQGTGA. The CDR3 is 12 amino acids. The CDR3, as DNA: TGTGCCAGCAGCCCCGGTAGGGGTGAGCGGTTCTTC. Its translation is CASSPGRGERFF.

Remarks on this clonotype: One end of the junction fails to match germline, which may point to a read error. The CDR3 DNA sequence: TGTGCCAGCAGTACCGGGGCTACGAACGCTGAAGCTTTCTTT. Its protein is CASSTGATNAEAFF. This chain links TRBV6-1 with TRBJ1-1; D is perhaps TRBD1 (5 bases). Per germline, CDR1 MNHNS and CDR2 SASEGT. CDR3 length: 14 amino acids.

This rearrangement joins TRBV20-1 to TRBJ2-1; TRBD1 matches at 7 bases. The germline V gene encodes CDR1 DFQATT and CDR2 SNEGSKA (reference sequence). J lost 2 bases, V lost 6 bases, and 7 bases had no gene match. CDR3 length: 14 residues. The CDR3 loop is CSASGQRTYNEQFF. The CDR3 nucleotides read TGCAGTGCCTCGGGACAGAGAACCTACAATGAGCAGTTCTTC.

This clonotype turned up a few times. No conserved phenylalanine or tryptophan is present at the end of the CDR3, so a read error is the likely explanation. This sequence joins TRBV7-6 and TRBJ2-7; D ambiguous. Trimming cost V 1 base and J 3 bases, with 13 bases left between them. CDR1 and CDR2 (germline): SGHVS, FNYEAQ. The CDR3 sequence is 15 residues long. The CDR3 DNA reads TGTGCCAGCAGCTTAGTTTATGAGTCCCGCTACGAGCAGTACCTC. Translating gives CASSLVYESRYEQYL.

This clonotype came up many times. CDR3 sequence: CASSFGQGRYTF. The CDR3 DNA follows: TGTGCCAGCAGCTTCGGACAGGGCCGCTACACCTTC. V is TRBV12-3 or TRBV12-4 and J is TRBJ1-2, with 8 bases matching TRBD1. CDR3 length: 12 amino acids. V lost 6 bases, J lost 9 bases, and 6 bases stayed unmatched.

In its sample, this clonotype was seen many times. This chain connects TRBV12-3 or TRBV12-4 to TRBJ1-5; D uncertain. The CDR3 is made up of 17 amino acids. V lost 1 base to trimming and J lost 1 base, with 14 bases between them. CDR3: CASSLGVGKGSNQPQHF. CDR3 coding DNA: TGTGCCAGCAGTTTAGGGGTAGGAAAAGGGAGCAATCAGCCCCAGCATTTT.

The rearrangement joins TRBV27 to TRBJ2-2; 7 nucleotides match TRBD2. With V trimmed by 7 bases and J by 6 bases, 14 bases remained unmatched. CDR1 and CDR2 from the germline V gene are MNHEY and SMNVEV (reference sequence). This CDR3 has 16 amino acids. The CDR3 nucleotides are TGTGCCAGCACCGGCATTTCGGGAGGAGGCTCCGGGGAGCTGTTTTTT. This encodes CASTGISGGGSGELFF.

The J gene is TRBJ1-4, the V gene TRBV12-3 or TRBV12-4, with 9 bases that match TRBD1. The CDR3 covers 14 residues. J lost 8 bases, V lost 6 bases, and 7 bases had no gene match. Here the CDR3 DNA reads TGTGCCAGCAGATGGGGACAGGGTGGCGAAAAACTGTTTTTT. It codes for CASRWGQGGEKLFF.

There are many counts of this clonotype. For the CDR3, the DNA is TGTGCCAGCAGCTTAAATCCGGCCGGTCTAGGTGAAAAACTGTTTTTT. It encodes CASSLNPAGLGEKLFF. This chain uses TRBV7-8 with TRBJ1-4; D gene uncertain. The CDR3 totals 16 residues. CDR1 and CDR2 (germline): SGHVS, FQNEAQ. V lost 2 bases, J lost 7 bases, and 17 bases lay in between.